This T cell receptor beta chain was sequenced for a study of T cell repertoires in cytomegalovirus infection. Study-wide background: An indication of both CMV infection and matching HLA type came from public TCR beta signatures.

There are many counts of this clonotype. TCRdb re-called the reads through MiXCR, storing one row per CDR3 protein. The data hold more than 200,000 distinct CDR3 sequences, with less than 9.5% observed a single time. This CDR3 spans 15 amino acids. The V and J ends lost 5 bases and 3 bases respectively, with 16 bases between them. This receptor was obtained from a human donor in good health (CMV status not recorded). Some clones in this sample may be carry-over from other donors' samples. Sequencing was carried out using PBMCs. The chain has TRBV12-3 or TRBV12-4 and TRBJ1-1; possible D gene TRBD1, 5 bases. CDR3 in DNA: TGTGCCAGCAGTCTTACTGGGGGACGGGACACTGAAGCTTTCTTT. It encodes CASSLTGGRDTEAFF.